The T cell receptor (beta chain) under discussion was sequenced for a study of persistence of HIV-infected CD4 T cells. For the study at large: A couple of participants gave one leukapheresis sample; others gave up to about 180 mL blood repeatedly.

On this clone: The antigen is undetermined.

The germline V gene has CDR1 MNHNS and CDR2 SASEGT. The CDR3 spans 14 residues. Between the trimmed V and J ends, which lost 2 bases and 5 bases, there was a span of 12 bases. This was the immunoSEQ version 4 assay in survey mode. Each sample used up to about 1 ug genomic DNA diluted to approximately 9 ng/uL. The table came from immunoSEQ multiplex PCR; TCRdb's copy has only in-frame clones and leaves some out. Here the sample spans 25,000 to 30,000 clones, roughly 78% being singletons. Cells were stimulated with CMV-infected fibroblast lysates at 10 ug/mL. Sorted nonresponding memory CD4+ T cells were CD40L-negative, CD69-negative, CD45RO-high. Donors were HIV-1-infected adults who began suppressive ART during chronic infection. Inclusion required CMV-positive serology and CD4+ counts above 400 cells/uL.

The sample here was CD4+ T cells sorted from PBMCs after roughly 20-hour stimulation, taken from a patient who received antiretroviral therapy. The receptor was isolated from an adult woman with HIV who was CMV-seropositive. This chain links TRBV6-1 with TRBJ2-5, with a weak D call TRBD2 (6 bases). The DNA for the CDR3 is TGTGCCAGCAGTGAAAGGGTAGGGAGGGAGACCCAGTACTTC. As protein: CASSERVGRETQYF.